The T cell receptor (beta chain) described here comes from a study of cytomegalovirus exposure and HLA in healthy donors. Donors were nominally healthy when sampled, though unrecorded immune exposures were likely. This CDR3 region has 17 residues. Trimming removed 6 bases from V and 0 bases from J, with 18 bases in between. From germline, CDR1 is MNHEY and CDR2 SMNVEV (reference sequence). Both 60 Vbeta primers and 13 Jbeta primers went into the PCR. The method was immunoSEQ multiplex PCR; TCRdb's version includes in-frame clones alone and lacks a portion of them. The repertoire holds about 100,000 clones, with 74% as singletons.

The receptor was isolated from a man aged 50-59 years in good health and CMV-seropositive. What was sequenced was PBMCs. This chain links TRBV27 with TRBJ2-4; D might be TRBD1 (5 bases). This chain's CDR3 is CASRGQGRVLAKNIQYF. CDR3 nucleotides: TGTGCCAGCAGAGGACAAGGTAGGGTACTAGCCAAAAACATTCAGTACTTC.